One sample yielded the 9 T cell receptor beta chains listed below, sequenced in a study of blood T cell repertoires in COVID-19. Profiled with immunoSEQ multiplex PCR; TCRdb holds only in-frame clones, not every one. This sample yields approximately 170,000 clones, of which around 83% are seen a single time; roughly 19% belongs to the top ten. Sequencing was carried out using peripheral blood. Every receptor here comes from a woman in her 70s who had recovered from COVID-19.

The rearrangement joins TRBV28 to TRBJ1-2, with D possibly TRBD1 on 5 matching bases. Germline V gene data show CDR1 as MDHEN and CDR2 as SYDVKM. The V gene lost 3 bases and the J gene lost 6 bases, with 8 bases spanning the gap. CDR3 length: 12 residues. The CDR3 sequence: CASSFRADGYTF. Written as DNA, the CDR3 is TGTGCCAGCAGTTTCAGGGCTGATGGCTACACCTTC.

The chain recombines TRBV5-1 with TRBJ2-1; 8 bases agree with TRBD2. This CDR3 has 17 residues. V was clipped by 4 bases and J by 9 bases; unmatched bases: 18. Germline V lookup: CDR1 SGHRS, CDR2 YFSETQ. CDR3 coding DNA: TGCGCCAGCAGCCCCGAGGTCCGGGGGGGCCTGGGAGGTGAGCAGTTCTTC. Amino acids: CASSPEVRGGLGGEQFF.

The V call is TRBV11-3, the J call TRBJ2-3; D gene ambiguous. CDR1 and CDR2 from the germline V gene are SGHNT and YENEEA. V gave up 1 base and J gave up 2 bases, with 7 bases separating them. There are 14 residues in the CDR3. CDR3 loop: CASSLGADTDTQYF. CDR3 nucleotides: TGTGCCAGCAGCTTAGGGGCAGACACAGATACGCAGTATTTT.

The chain combines TRBV7-2 with TRBJ1-2; the D gene is possibly TRBD1 (5 bases). V shed 1 base and J shed 1 base, with 7 bases lying between them. This CDR3 has 14 residues. Germline V CDR1 and CDR2: SGHTA, FQGNSA. CDR3 sequence reads: CASSLGGHNYGYTF. The CDR3 DNA reads TGTGCCAGCAGCTTAGGGGGCCATAACTATGGCTACACCTTC. Based on the CDR3 plus reference TRBV7-2 and TRBJ1-2, the full variable domain is GAGVSQSPSNKVTEKGKDVELRCDPISGHTALYWYRQSLGQGLEFLIYFQGNSAPDKSGLPSDRFSAERTGGSVSTLTIQRTQQEDSAVYLCASSLGGHNYGYTFGSGTRLTVV.

The chain recombines TRBV12-5 with TRBJ1-1; 7 nucleotides align to TRBD1. The CDR3 length is 14 residues. The germline gives CDR1 LGHNT, CDR2 FRNRAP. The junction had 4 bases not matched to a gene; V was cut back by 5 bases and J by 1 base. Written as DNA, the CDR3 is TGTGCTAGTGGTCCGGGGACAGCGAACACTGAAGCTTTCTTT. Amino acids: CASGPGTANTEAFF. The full variable domain, in which reference TRBV12-5 and TRBJ1-1 provide the parts outside the CDR3, is DARVTQTPRHKVTEMGQEVTMRCQPILGHNTVFWYRQTMMQGLELLAYFRNRAPLDDSGMPKDRFSAEMPDATLATLKIQPSEPRDSAVYFCASGPGTANTEAFFGQGTRLTVV.

V usage is TRBV9 and J usage is TRBJ1-2; 8 bases map to TRBD1. The CDR3 covers 15 residues. Unmatched junction bases numbered 13, after V lost 4 bases and J lost 8 bases. CDR1 SGDLS and CDR2 YYNGEE come from the germline V gene. CDR3 amino acids: CASSSQARGHGGYTF. The CDR3 region has the DNA TGTGCCAGCAGCTCCCAGGCCAGGGGGCATGGCGGCTACACCTTC.

This chain uses TRBV11-2 with TRBJ2-7; TRBD2 matches at 7 bases. After removal of 1 base from V and 2 bases from J, the junction contained 5 bases not matched to a gene. The germline V gene has CDR1 SGHAT and CDR2 FQNNGV. There are 15 residues in the CDR3. The CDR3 spells CASSLVASGAYEQYF. CDR3 in DNA: TGTGCCAGCAGCTTAGTGGCTAGCGGCGCCTACGAGCAGTACTTC.

About this clone itself: Other DNA sequences in the same sample also yield this CDR3. The V gene is TRBV12-3 or TRBV12-4, the J gene TRBJ1-2; possible D gene TRBD1, 6 bases. This CDR3 spans 12 amino acids. V lost 3 bases and J 8 bases, leaving 10 bases between the germline ends. Here the CDR3 reads CASSFAGDGYTF. The CDR3 DNA follows: TGTGCCAGCAGTTTCGCAGGGGACGGCTACACCTTC.

The J gene is TRBJ2-1, the V gene TRBV2, with TRBD2 identical over 11 bases. The germline V gene encodes CDR1 SNHLY and CDR2 FYNNEI. This CDR3 spans 15 amino acids. J was trimmed by 7 bases and V by 5 bases; bases with no gene match: 7. CDR3 protein: CASSPGTSGWNEQFF. In nucleotides, the CDR3 is TGTGCCAGCAGTCCCGGGACTAGCGGCTGGAATGAGCAGTTCTTC.